Below, 8 T cell receptor beta chains from the same sample are listed, as sequenced in a study of blood T cell repertoires in COVID-19. Clones were sequenced by immunoSEQ multiplex PCR, and TCRdb holds only the in-frame ones, with some missing. The repertoire holds 200,000 to 250,000 clones, with approximately 87% as singletons. The sequenced sample was PBMCs or T cells enriched from blood (not recorded which). Receptors were obtained from a woman aged 50 to 65 in a cohort exposed to, infected with or recovered from COVID-19 (not recorded which).

The chain uses TRBV3-1 (or the pseudogene TRBV3-2) and TRBJ2-7; 7 nucleotides line up with TRBD2. The CDR3 is 15 amino acids. With V trimmed by 0 bases and J by 6 bases, 8 bases remained unmatched. Looked up from germline, CDR1 is LGHDT and CDR2 is YNNKEL (reference sequence). CDR3 bases: TGTGCCAGCAGCCAAGATCCCGGGGGGAGTCGCGAGCAGTACTTC. Protein sequence: CASSQDPGGSREQYF.

J is TRBJ1-4 and V is TRBV15; D remains unclear. Germline V lookup: CDR1 LNHNV, CDR2 YYDKDF (reference sequence). V gave up 5 bases and J gave up 6 bases, with 13 bases separating them. CDR3 length equals 14 residues. CDR3 loop: CATSPVEVHEKLFF. The DNA of the CDR3 is TGTGCCACCAGCCCGGTCGAGGTGCATGAAAAACTGTTTTTT.

The V call is TRBV7-2, the J call TRBJ2-1; 9 bases match TRBD2. CDR1 and CDR2 (germline): SGHTA, FQGNSA. This CDR3 has 15 amino acids. Losses at the gene ends were 4 bases for V and 5 bases for J; bases not matched to a gene: 6. For the CDR3, the DNA is TGTGCCAGCAGCTCAATAGCGGGGGTCCACAATGAGCAGTTCTTC. As protein: CASSSIAGVHNEQFF.

The DNA for the CDR3 is TGTGCCACCAGCTTAGGGACAGCCCCTGCGAACACTGAAGCTTTCTTT. This sequence encodes CATSLGTAPANTEAFF. The V and J genes are TRBV15 and TRBJ1-1; 7 nucleotides align to TRBD1. This CDR3 contains 16 residues. Germline CDR1 reads LNHNV; CDR2 reads YYDKDF (reference sequence). The J segment lost 1 base and the V segment lost 5 bases, leaving 10 bases of the junction unmatched. Drawing the rest from reference TRBV15 and TRBJ1-1, the complete variable domain is DAMVIQNPRYQVTQFGKPVTLSCSQTLNHNVMYWYQQKSSQAPKLLFHYYDKDFNNEADTPDNFQSRRPNTSFCFLDIRSPGLGDTAMYLCATSLGTAPANTEAFFGQGTRLTVV.

The chain has TRBV5-1 and TRBJ2-1, with 7 bases aligning to TRBD1. V trimming: 3 bases; J trimming: 8 bases; junction bases outside the gene matches: 5. CDR3 length: 13 amino acids. The germline CDR1 and CDR2 sequences are SGHRS and YFSETQ. The CDR3 nucleotides read TGCGCCAGCAGCTCACAGGGGTTCGATGAGCAGTTCTTC. It translates to CASSSQGFDEQFF.

Here the CDR3 reads CASSWDRIPTDTQYF. The CDR3 DNA reads TGTGCCAGCAGTTGGGACAGGATACCCACAGATACGCAGTATTTT. The rearrangement uses TRBV6-2 or TRBV6-3 and TRBJ2-3; 8 positions match TRBD1. V shed 4 bases and J 2 bases; nucleotides not matched to a gene: 5. CDR3 size: 15 residues. Germline V gene lookup returns CDR1 MNHEY and CDR2 SVGEGT.

CDR3 DNA sequence: TGCGCCAGCAGCCAGAAGGACAGGGGGGGGTATAATTCACCCCTCCACTTT. Amino acid sequence: CASSQKDRGGYNSPLHF. The gene calls are TRBV4-1 and TRBJ1-6, with TRBD1 identical over 10 bases. The germline gives CDR1 MGHRA, CDR2 YSYEKL. CDR3 length equals 17 residues. J lost 4 bases, V lost 3 bases, and 6 bases had no gene match.

The chain recombines TRBV7-9 with TRBJ1-1; TRBD1 aligns across 10 bases. V lost 0 bases, J lost 1 base, and 11 bases stayed unmatched. This CDR3 contains 19 residues. Looked up from germline, CDR1 is SEHNR and CDR2 is FQNEAQ (reference sequence). CDR3 amino acids: CASSLATGGFVAWNTEAFF. The CDR3 nucleotides read TGTGCCAGCAGCTTAGCGACAGGGGGCTTCGTAGCGTGGAACACTGAAGCTTTCTTT.